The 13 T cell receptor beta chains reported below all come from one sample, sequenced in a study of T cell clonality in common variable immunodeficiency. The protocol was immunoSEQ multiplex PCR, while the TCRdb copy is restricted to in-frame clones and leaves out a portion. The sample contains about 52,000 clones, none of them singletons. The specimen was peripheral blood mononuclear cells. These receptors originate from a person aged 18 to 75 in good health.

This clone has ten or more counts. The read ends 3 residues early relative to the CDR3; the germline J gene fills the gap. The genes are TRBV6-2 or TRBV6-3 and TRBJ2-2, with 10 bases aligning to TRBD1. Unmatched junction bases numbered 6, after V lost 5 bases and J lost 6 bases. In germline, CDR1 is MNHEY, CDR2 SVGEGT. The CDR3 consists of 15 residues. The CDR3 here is CASSTAGTGAGELFF. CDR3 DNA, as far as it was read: TGTGCCAGCAGTACAGCCGGGACAGGGGCCGGGGAG.

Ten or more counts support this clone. Partial CDR3 DNA: TGCAGCGTTGGGGGGGATGGTGAG. This translates into CSVGGDGE. The complete CDR3 sequence is CSVGGDGEQFF. The rearrangement uses TRBV29-1 and TRBJ2-1, with D maybe TRBD2 (6 bases). The read gets to within 3 residues of the CDR3 end, and the germline J gene fills in the rest. The CDR3 runs to 11 residues. Per the germline V gene, CDR1 is SQVTM and CDR2 is ANQGSEA. V was pared by 4 bases and J by 9 bases, with 10 bases between.

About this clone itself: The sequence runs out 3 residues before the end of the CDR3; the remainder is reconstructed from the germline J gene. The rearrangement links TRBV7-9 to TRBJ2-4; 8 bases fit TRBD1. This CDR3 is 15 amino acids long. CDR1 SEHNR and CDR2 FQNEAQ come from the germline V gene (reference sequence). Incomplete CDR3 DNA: TGTGCCAGCAGCTTACAGGGGGCGTCAGACTATGGT. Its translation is CASSLQGASDYG. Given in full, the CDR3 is CASSLQGASDYGQYF.

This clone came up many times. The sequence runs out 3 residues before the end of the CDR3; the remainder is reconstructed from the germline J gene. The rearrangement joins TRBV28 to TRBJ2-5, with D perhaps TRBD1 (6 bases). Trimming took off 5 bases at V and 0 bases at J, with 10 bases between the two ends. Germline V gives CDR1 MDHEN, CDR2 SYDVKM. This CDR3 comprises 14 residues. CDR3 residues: CASSTQGYQETQYF. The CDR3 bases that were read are TGTGCCAGCAGTACCCAGGGGTACCAAGAGACC.

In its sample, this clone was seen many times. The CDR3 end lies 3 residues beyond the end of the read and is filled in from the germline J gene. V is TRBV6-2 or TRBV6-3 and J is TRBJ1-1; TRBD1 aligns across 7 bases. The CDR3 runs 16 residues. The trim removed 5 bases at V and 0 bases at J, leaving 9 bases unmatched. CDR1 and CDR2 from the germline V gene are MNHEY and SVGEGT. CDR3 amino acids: CASSDRDRKLNTEAFF. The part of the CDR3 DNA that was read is TGTGCCAGCAGTGACCGGGACAGAAAATTGAACACTGAA.

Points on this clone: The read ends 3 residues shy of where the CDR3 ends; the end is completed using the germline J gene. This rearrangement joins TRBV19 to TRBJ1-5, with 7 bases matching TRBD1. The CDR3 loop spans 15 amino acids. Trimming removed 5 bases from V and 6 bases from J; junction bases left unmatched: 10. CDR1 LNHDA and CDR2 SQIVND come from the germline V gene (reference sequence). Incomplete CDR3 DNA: TGTGCCAGTAGTCACACCTCAGGGGGGCGTCAGCCC. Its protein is CASSHTSGGRQP. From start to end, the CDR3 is CASSHTSGGRQPQHF.

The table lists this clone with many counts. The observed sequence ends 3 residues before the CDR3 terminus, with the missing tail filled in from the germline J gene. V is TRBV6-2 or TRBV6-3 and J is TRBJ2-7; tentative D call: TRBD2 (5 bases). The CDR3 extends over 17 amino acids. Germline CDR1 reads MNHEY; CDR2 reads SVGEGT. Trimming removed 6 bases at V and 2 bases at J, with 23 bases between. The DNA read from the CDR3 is TGTGCCAGCAGCAGTCGTAGGCTTCGGGGTGACACCTACGAG. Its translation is CASSSRRLRGDTYE. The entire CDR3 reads CASSSRRLRGDTYEQYF.

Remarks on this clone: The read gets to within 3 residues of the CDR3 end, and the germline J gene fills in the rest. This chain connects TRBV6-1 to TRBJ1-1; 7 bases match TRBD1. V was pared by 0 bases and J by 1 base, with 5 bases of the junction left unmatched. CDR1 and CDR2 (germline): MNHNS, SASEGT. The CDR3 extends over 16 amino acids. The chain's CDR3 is CASSEAANRGNTEAFF. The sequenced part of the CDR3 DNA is TGTGCCAGCAGTGAAGCGGCGAACAGGGGGAACACTGAA.

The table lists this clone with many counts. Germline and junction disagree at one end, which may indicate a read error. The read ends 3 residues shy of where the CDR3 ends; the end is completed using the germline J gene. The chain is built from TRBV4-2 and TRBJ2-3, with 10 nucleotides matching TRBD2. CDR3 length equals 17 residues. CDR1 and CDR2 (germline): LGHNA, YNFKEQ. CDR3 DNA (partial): TGCGCCAGCAGCCAGGACATAGCGGGGGGCCCCACAGATACG. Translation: CASSQDIAGGPTDT. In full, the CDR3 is CASSQDIAGGPTDTQYF.

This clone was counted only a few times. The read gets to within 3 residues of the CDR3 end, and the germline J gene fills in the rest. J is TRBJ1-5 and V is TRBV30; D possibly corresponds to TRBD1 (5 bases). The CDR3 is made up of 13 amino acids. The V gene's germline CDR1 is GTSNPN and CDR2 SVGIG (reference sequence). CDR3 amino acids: CAWSDGRGGPQHF. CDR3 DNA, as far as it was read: TGTGCCTGGAGTGATGGGAGGGGAGGCCCC.

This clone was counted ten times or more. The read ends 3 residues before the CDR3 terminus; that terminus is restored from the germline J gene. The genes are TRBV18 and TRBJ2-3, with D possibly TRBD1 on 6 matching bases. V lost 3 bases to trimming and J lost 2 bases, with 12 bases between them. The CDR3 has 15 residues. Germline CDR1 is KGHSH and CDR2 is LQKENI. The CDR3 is CASSPDRKFTDTQYF. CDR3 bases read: TGTGCCAGCTCACCCGACAGGAAGTTCACAGATACG.

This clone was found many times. CDR3 protein: CSARGARGEEGLEQYF. The DNA read from the CDR3 is TGCAGTGCTAGAGGGGCAAGGGGTGAGGAGGGACTCGAG. The chain combines TRBV20-1 with TRBJ2-7, with D possibly TRBD2 on 6 matching bases. The read comes to an end 3 residues before the CDR3 does, leaving the germline J gene to fill in the end. Trimming removed 1 base at V and 6 bases at J, with 22 bases between. The length of the CDR3 is 16 residues. From germline, CDR1 is DFQATT and CDR2 SNEGSKA (reference sequence).

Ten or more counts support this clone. CDR3 sequence reads: CASSKTGGGATQYF. The covered CDR3 bases are TGTGCCAGCAGCAAGACAGGGGGTGGGGCGACC. The chain combines TRBV6-2 or TRBV6-3 with TRBJ2-5; 9 nucleotides match TRBD1. The read comes to an end 3 residues before the CDR3 does, leaving the germline J gene to fill in the end. CDR1 and CDR2 (germline): MNHEY, SVGEGT. This CDR3 spans 14 amino acids. The V gene end was trimmed by 6 bases and the J gene end by 7 bases; junction bases not matched to a gene: 9.